This T cell receptor beta chain was identified during a study of blood T cell repertoires in COVID-19. As for the study in general: T cells, B-cell-depleted T cells, or PBMCs provided the cDNA or gDNA that served as material.

Germline CDR1 is SGHKS and CDR2 is YYEKEE (reference sequence). This CDR3 has 15 amino acids. V was pared by 3 bases and J by 1 base, with 14 bases between. Authors' data handling: Amplification from reference gene primers served as the basis for estimated nucleated cell counts. Some clones are missing from TCRdb's copy, which holds only in-frame ones; the method was immunoSEQ multiplex PCR. D and trimming come from the DNA, and the V and J calls and clone size come from that table. The sample has 200,000 to 300,000 clones, about 89% seen once. The receptor's source is a man between 40 and 49 years old who had recovered from COVID-19. The material sequenced was peripheral blood. The chain uses TRBV5-5 and TRBJ2-7; perhaps TRBD2 as D (6 bases). The CDR3 bases are TGTGCCAGCAGCTATTCGGGACTGACGTCCTACGAGCAGTACTTC. It encodes CASSYSGLTSYEQYF.